Included here is one T cell receptor (beta chain) sequence, with context. No antigen is known for it. J was trimmed by 7 bases and V by 3 bases; bases with no gene match: 9. CDR1 and CDR2 from the germline V gene are SGHTA and FQGNSA. CDR3 length: 15 amino acids. This specimen belongs to a study of T cell responses to AZD1222 COVID-19 vaccine. This table comes from immunoSEQ multiplex PCR, and its TCRdb copy is limited to in-frame clones, with some not included. The table shows 90,000 to 130,000 clones, with around 92% occurring only once. Regarding the study as a whole: Sampling captured repertoires only after the peak T cell response.

Source: peripheral blood, taken on day 0 of AZD1222 vaccination. The V and J genes are TRBV7-2 and TRBJ1-2; 9 bases line up with TRBD1. This TCR derives from an adult in good health. CDR3 residues: CASSLLRQGDVGYTF. DNA of the CDR3: TGTGCCAGCAGCTTGCTCAGACAGGGGGACGTTGGCTACACCTTC.